This T cell receptor beta chain is from a study of cytomegalovirus exposure and HLA in healthy donors. Across the study: As released early, the data held 70 million to 95 million unique TCRs from HLA-typed donors. Findings and limits, study-wide: A later analysis showed HLA-associated TCR beta chains outstripping equally common others in clonal expansion.

In the PCR, 60 Vbeta and 13 Jbeta primers were used. Sequencing used immunoSEQ multiplex PCR; TCRdb keeps in-frame clones, though not all of them. The sample has 150,000 to 250,000 clones, around 83% seen once. Germline V gives CDR1 SGHNT, CDR2 YENEEA. The V and J ends lost 0 bases and 2 bases respectively, with 7 bases between them. The CDR3 loop spans 14 amino acids. This clone was counted a few times. Its antigen is unidentified. This sequence joins TRBV11-3 and TRBJ1-1; D remains ambiguous. This TCR came from a woman aged 50 to 65 in good health and CMV-seropositive. The material sequenced was PBMCs. Here the CDR3 DNA reads TGTGCCAGCAGCTTAGAGGGCCCTAACACTGAAGCTTTCTTT. It translates to CASSLEGPNTEAFF.